Following are 5 T cell receptor beta chains from one sample sequenced in a study of CD8+CD57+ T cells in acquired aplastic anemia. CDR3 and TCR beta VDJ profiling relied on genomic DNA as the template. TCRdb fed the reads into MiXCR, producing one record per CDR3 protein. The sample contains around 170,000 distinct CDR3 sequences, just under 65% of which appear only once. Sequencing input: sorted CD4+, CD8+, or CD8+CD57+ T cells (not recorded which) from PBMCs. These TCRs come from a human donor in good health.

The rearrangement uses TRBV7-4 and TRBJ2-1; 7 nucleotides match TRBD2. Germline CDR1 SGHVT, CDR2 SQSDAQ. V shed 7 bases and J 5 bases; nucleotides not matched to a gene: 8. This CDR3 has 14 amino acids. Here the CDR3 reads CASKSERGHNEQFF. DNA for the CDR3: TGTGCCAGCAAGAGCGAGCGGGGCCACAATGAGCAGTTCTTC.

The chain employs TRBV10-3 and TRBJ1-2, with 8 nucleotides matching TRBD1. The CDR3 extends over 12 amino acids. The junction had 3 bases not matched to a gene; V was cut back by 9 bases and J by 3 bases. CDR1 ENHRY and CDR2 SYGVKD come from the germline V gene. The CDR3 DNA sequence: TGTGCCATTCAACAGGGGGACTATGGCTACACCTTC. As protein: CAIQQGDYGYTF.

This chain links TRBV20-1 with TRBJ2-7; TRBD2 is a possible D gene (5 bases). V lost 0 bases and J lost 0, with 12 bases in between. The CDR3 consists of 15 residues. In germline, CDR1 is DFQATT, CDR2 SNEGSKA (reference sequence). The CDR3 reads CSARDRLKSSYEQYF. The CDR3 region has the DNA TGCAGTGCTAGAGATAGACTAAAAAGCTCCTACGAGCAGTACTTC.

This clonotype was found a few times. The chain couples TRBV3-1 to TRBJ1-3; the D gene is possibly TRBD1 (5 bases). V was clipped by 3 bases and J by 2 bases, with 8 bases between them. The CDR3 extends over 14 amino acids. Germline V gene sequence: CDR1 LGHDT, CDR2 YNNKEL (reference sequence). This CDR3 reads CASSQWGAGNTIYF. The CDR3 DNA sequence: TGTGCCAGCAGCCAGTGGGGGGCTGGAAACACCATATATTTT.

This clonotype was seen a handful of times. V is TRBV20-1 and J is TRBJ1-1, with no clear D. The CDR3 is 10 amino acids. Germline CDR1 DFQATT, CDR2 SNEGSKA (reference sequence). The CDR3 DNA is TGCACGTACAAGAACACTGAAGCTTTCTTT. This encodes CTYKNTEAFF.